This TCR beta chain was sequenced for a study of T cells in Graves' hyperthyroidism and ophthalmopathy. Researchers barred patients who had uncontrolled infection, other autoimmune disease, pregnancy or lactation. RNA transcripts served as the template for amplifying TCR beta CDR3 regions. First-round RT-PCR with HTBI primers amplified the TCR CDR3 region. MiXCR, run by TCRdb on the multiplex PCR reads, gives a single entry per CDR3 protein. The data contain hundreds of thousands of distinct CDR3 sequences, about 45% of them singletons. Many counts were recorded for this clonotype. Its antigen is currently unknown. General observations from the study: Most thyroid clonotypes expanded above 0.001 appeared in blood too. The model predicted ophthalmopathy a median approximately 6 months before onset.

The sample taken for sequencing was peripheral blood or thyroid tissue (not recorded which). The sequence was obtained from an adult man with Graves' disease, either hyperthyroidism or ophthalmopathy (not recorded which).

The DNA of the CDR3 is TGTGCCACCAGTGATTTGCGGGCTAAGAACACCGGGGAGCTGTTTTTT. Its protein is CATSDLRAKNTGELFF. V gene TRBV24-1 combines with J gene TRBJ2-2; D gene uncertain. Germline CDR1 is KGHDR and CDR2 is SFDVKD. Trimming stripped 0 bases from V and 1 base from J, with 8 bases between. This CDR3 spans 16 amino acids.